This T cell receptor (beta chain) is from a study of blood T cell repertoires in COVID-19. Study-wide context: Sites in the United States, Italy and Spain provided acute and convalescent COVID-19 samples.

Living in 24 US areas, the participants were between roughly 18 and 89 years of age. Recovered status applied to Cohort 3 donors who had two consecutive negative PCRs. It also applied to those with clearance or with symptom resolution. In the source study's methods: The authors estimated nucleated cell counts from reference gene primer amplification. TCRdb's table, derived via immunoSEQ multiplex PCR, lists solely in-frame clones and lacks some. D and trimming come from the DNA, and the V and J calls and clone size come from that table. The sample contains over 200,000 clones, around nine tenths of which appear only once. This CDR3 region has 14 residues. The V end lost 4 bases, the J end lost 4 bases, and 11 bases lay between the germline ends. Germline V lookup: CDR1 KGHSH, CDR2 LQKENI.

This chain links TRBV18 with TRBJ1-5; TRBD1 might be the D (5 bases). Sequencing was performed on PBMCs or T cells enriched from blood (not recorded which). This receptor was taken from a man in his thirties or forties who had recovered from COVID-19. CDR3 protein: CASSLDRGNQPQHF. DNA for the CDR3: TGTGCCAGCTCACTGGATAGGGGAAATCAGCCCCAGCATTTT.